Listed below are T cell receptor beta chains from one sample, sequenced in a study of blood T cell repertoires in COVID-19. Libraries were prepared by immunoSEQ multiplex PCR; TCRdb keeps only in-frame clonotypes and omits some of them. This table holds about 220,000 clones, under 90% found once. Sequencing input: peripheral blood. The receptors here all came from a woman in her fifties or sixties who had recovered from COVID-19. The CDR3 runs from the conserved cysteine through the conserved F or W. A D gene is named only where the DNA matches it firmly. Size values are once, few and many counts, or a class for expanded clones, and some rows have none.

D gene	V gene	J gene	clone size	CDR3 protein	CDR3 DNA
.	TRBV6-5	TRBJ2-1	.	CASGAGNEQFF	TGTGCCAGTGGGGCGGGGAACGAGCAGTTCTTC
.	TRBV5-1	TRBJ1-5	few	CASSLGGGQPQHF	TGCGCCAGCAGCTTGGGGGGCGGTCAGCCCCAGCATTTT
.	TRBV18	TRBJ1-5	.	CASSRGGAAQPQHF	TGTGCCAGCTCACGGGGTGGGGCGGCCCAGCCCCAGCATTTT
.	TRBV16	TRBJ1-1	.	CASTSTRGGTEAFF	TGTGCCAGCACCTCAACCCGGGGGGGCACTGAAGCTTTCTTT
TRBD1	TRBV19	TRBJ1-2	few	CASSMGGTGRFGGYTF	TGTGCCAGTAGTATGGGAGGGACAGGACGGTTCGGTGGCTACACCTTC
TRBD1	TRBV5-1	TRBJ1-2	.	CASSGTTGLDGYTF	TGCGCCAGCTCTGGCACGACAGGGTTGGATGGCTACACCTTC
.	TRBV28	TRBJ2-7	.	CASSFRGTASYEQYF	TGTGCCAGCAGTTTCCGCGGGACAGCTTCCTACGAGCAGTACTTC
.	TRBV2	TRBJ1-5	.	CASSEIVEGNQPQHF	TGTGCCAGCAGTGAAATAGTGGAGGGCAATCAGCCCCAGCATTTT
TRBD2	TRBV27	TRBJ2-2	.	CASRGSGVVPGELFF	TGTGCCAGCAGGGGGAGCGGGGTTGTTCCCGGGGAGCTGTTTTTT
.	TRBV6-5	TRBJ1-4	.	CASSYQGGPNEKLFF	TGTGCCAGCAGTTACCAGGGAGGGCCTAATGAAAAACTGTTTTTT
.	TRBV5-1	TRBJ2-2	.	CASSSIQTGGGELFF	TGCGCCAGCAGCTCAATCCAGACGGGCGGGGGGGAGCTGTTTTTT
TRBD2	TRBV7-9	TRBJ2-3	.	CASSVLAGGSDTQYF	TGTGCCAGCAGCGTCTTAGCGGGGGGCTCAGATACGCAGTATTTT
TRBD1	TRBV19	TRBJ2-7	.	CASSSTRQGGYEQYF	TGTGCCAGTAGTAGCACCCGACAGGGCGGCTACGAGCAGTACTTC
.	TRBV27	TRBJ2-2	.	CASSLSRTRAGELFF	TGTGCCAGCAGTTTAAGCAGGACGAGGGCCGGGGAGCTGTTTTTT
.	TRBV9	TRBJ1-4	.	CASSENGDSEKLFF	TGTGCCAGCAGCGAGAACGGGGACTCGGAAAAACTGTTTTTT
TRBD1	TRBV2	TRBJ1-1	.	CASSQDRGWAFF	TGTGCCAGCAGTCAAGACAGGGGTTGGGCTTTCTTT
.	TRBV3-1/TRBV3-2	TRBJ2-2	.	CASSPPRTINTGELFF	TGTGCCAGCAGTCCCCCCCGGACTATTAACACCGGGGAGCTGTTTTTT
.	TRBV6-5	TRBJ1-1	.	CASSYSTVGNTEAFF	TGTGCCAGCAGTTACTCGACAGTCGGGAACACTGAAGCTTTCTTT
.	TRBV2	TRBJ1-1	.	CASSATANTEAFF	TGTGCCAGCAGCGCGACAGCGAACACTGAAGCTTTCTTT
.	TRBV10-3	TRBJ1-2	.	CASRSSSGWQEDYGYTF	TGTGCCAGCCGCTCCTCCTCGGGGTGGCAGGAGGACTATGGCTACACCTTC
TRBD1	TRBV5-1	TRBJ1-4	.	CASSLAGTGFEKLFF	TGCGCCAGCAGCTTGGCCGGGACAGGGTTTGAAAAACTGTTTTTT
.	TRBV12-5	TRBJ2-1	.	CASGLPRHSVSSYNEQFF	TGTGCTAGTGGTTTGCCCCGCCATAGCGTAAGCTCCTACAATGAGCAGTTCTTC
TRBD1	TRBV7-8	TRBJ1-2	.	CASSWDSLYGYTF	TGTGCCAGCAGCTGGGACAGTCTCTATGGCTACACCTTC
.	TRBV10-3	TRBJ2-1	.	CAISDVTTSNYNEQFF	TGTGCCATCAGTGATGTGACTACCTCCAACTACAATGAGCAGTTCTTC
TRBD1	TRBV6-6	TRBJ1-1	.	CASSYSGQGDTEAFF	TGTGCCAGCAGTTACTCAGGACAGGGAGACACTGAAGCTTTCTTT
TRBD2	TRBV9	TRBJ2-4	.	CASSEGLAGAKNIQYF	TGTGCCAGCAGCGAGGGACTAGCGGGGGCCAAAAACATTCAGTACTTC
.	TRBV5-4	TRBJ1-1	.	CASSLGVGGTEAFF	TGTGCCAGCAGCTTGGGTGTAGGGGGCACTGAAGCTTTCTTT
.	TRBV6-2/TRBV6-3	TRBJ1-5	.	CASSPGREHQPQHF	TGTGCCAGCAGCCCGGGCCGGGAGCATCAGCCCCAGCATTTT
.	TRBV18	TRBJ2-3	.	CASSSLPAGGTDTQYF	TGTGCCAGCTCATCGTTACCAGCCGGGGGCACAGATACGCAGTATTTT
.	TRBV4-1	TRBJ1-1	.	CASSQDSVRENTEAFF	TGCGCCAGCAGCCAAGATAGTGTCAGGGAGAACACTGAAGCTTTCTTT
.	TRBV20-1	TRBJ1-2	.	CSASPAGDGYTF	TGCAGTGCTAGTCCAGCAGGGGATGGCTACACCTTC
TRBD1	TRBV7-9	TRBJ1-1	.	CASSLGTGGDAFF	TGTGCCAGCAGCCTTGGGACAGGGGGCGATGCTTTCTTT
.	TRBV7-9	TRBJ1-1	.	CASSRGATEAFF	TGTGCCAGCAGTCGGGGGGCCACTGAAGCTTTCTTT
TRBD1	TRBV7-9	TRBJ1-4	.	CASSLEVGQAGGKLFF	TGTGCCAGCAGCTTAGAAGTGGGACAGGCCGGTGGGAAACTGTTTTTT
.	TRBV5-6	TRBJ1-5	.	CASSPRYLRGNQPQHF	TGTGCCAGCAGCCCACGGTATCTGAGAGGCAATCAGCCCCAGCATTTT
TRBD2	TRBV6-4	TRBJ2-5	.	CASSDSGLAGVQETQYF	TGTGCCAGCAGTGATTCGGGACTAGCGGGGGTTCAAGAGACCCAGTACTTC
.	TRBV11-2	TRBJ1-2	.	CASSSGIYGYTF	TGTGCCAGCAGCTCGGGGATCTATGGCTACACCTTC
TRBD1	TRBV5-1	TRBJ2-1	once	CASSATTGSIGEQFF	TGCGCCAGCAGCGCCACGACAGGGAGTATCGGTGAGCAGTTCTTC
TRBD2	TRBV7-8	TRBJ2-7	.	CASSSLAGARGEQYF	TGTGCCAGCAGCTCCTTAGCGGGGGCCCGTGGGGAGCAGTACTTC
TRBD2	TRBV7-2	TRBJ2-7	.	CASSYNWAGGYEQYF	TGTGCCAGCAGTTACAACTGGGCGGGGGGCTACGAGCAGTACTTC
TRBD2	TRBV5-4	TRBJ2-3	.	CASSLGLAGGEDTQYF	TGTGCCAGCAGCTTGGGCTTAGCGGGGGGAGAAGATACGCAGTATTTT
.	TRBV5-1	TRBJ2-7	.	CASSLGAISEQYF	TGCGCCAGCAGCTTGGGGGCGATATCCGAGCAGTACTTC
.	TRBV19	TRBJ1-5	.	CASSTSGMENQPQHF	TGTGCCAGTAGTACCTCGGGGATGGAAAATCAGCCCCAGCATTTT
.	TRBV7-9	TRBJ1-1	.	CASSPGRGTEAFF	TGTGCCAGCAGTCCGGGCCGGGGCACTGAAGCTTTCTTT
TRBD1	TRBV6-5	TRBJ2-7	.	CASGTGAYEQYF	TGTGCCAGCGGGACAGGTGCCTACGAGCAGTACTTC
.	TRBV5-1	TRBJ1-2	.	CASSTAGANYGYTF	TGCGCCAGCAGCACGGCGGGAGCTAACTATGGCTACACCTTC
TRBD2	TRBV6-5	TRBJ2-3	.	CASRRGGYPDTQYF	TGTGCCAGCAGGCGGGGGGGCTACCCAGATACGCAGTATTTT
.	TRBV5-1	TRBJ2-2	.	CASSQRQNTGELFF	TGCGCCAGCAGCCAACGACAGAACACCGGGGAGCTGTTTTTT
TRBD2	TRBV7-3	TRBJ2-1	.	CASSLMPSGGALNEQFF	TGTGCCAGCAGCTTAATGCCTAGCGGGGGGGCATTGAATGAGCAGTTCTTC
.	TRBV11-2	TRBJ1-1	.	CASSLGYPRPGTGAEAFF	TGTGCCAGCAGCTTAGGCTACCCTCGCCCGGGTACGGGGGCTGAAGCTTTCTTT
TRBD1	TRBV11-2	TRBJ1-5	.	CASSPGTEYSNQPQHF	TGTGCCAGCAGCCCCGGGACAGAGTATAGCAATCAGCCCCAGCATTTT
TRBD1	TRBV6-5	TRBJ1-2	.	CASKFTGDPTYGYTF	TGCGCCAGCAAATTTACAGGGGACCCCACCTATGGCTACACCTTC
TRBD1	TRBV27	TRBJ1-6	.	CASGQGGSPLHF	TGTGCCAGTGGACAGGGAGGATCACCCCTCCACTTT
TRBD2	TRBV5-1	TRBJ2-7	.	CASSASTSGGAGLYF	TGCGCCAGCAGCGCGTCAACTAGCGGGGGGGCGGGTCTGTACTTC
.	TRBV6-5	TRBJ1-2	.	CASPPPGGNYGYTF	TGTGCCAGTCCCCCTCCCGGCGGAAACTATGGCTACACCTTC
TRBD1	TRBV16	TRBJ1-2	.	CASSVGTGAPYGYTF	TGTGCCAGCAGCGTCGGGACAGGAGCTCCTTATGGCTACACCTTC
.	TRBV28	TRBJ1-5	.	CASTTQSQPQHF	TGTGCCAGCACCACACAAAGTCAGCCCCAGCATTTT